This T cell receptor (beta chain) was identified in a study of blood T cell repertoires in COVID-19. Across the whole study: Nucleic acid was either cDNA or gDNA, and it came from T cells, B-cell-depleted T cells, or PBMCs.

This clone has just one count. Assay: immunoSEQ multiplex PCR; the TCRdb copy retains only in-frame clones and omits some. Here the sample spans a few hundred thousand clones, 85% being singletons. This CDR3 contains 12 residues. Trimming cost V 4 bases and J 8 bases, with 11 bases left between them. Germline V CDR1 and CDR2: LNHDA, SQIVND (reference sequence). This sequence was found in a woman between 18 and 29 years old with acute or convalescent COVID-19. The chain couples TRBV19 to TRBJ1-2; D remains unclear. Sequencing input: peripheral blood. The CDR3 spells CASSRGERGYTF. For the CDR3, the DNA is TGTGCCAGTAGTAGAGGTGAGCGGGGCTACACCTTC.